Given below is one TCR beta chain in context. Measured with immunoSEQ multiplex PCR; TCRdb has only the in-frame clones, and not every one. The sample has 300,000 to 400,000 clones, 88% seen once. This specimen comes from a study of blood T cell repertoires in COVID-19. Trimming took 1 base from V and 3 from J, leaving 13 bases between them. This CDR3 comprises 16 residues. Germline-derived CDR1 and CDR2 are SGDLS and YYNGEE. Clinical histories supplied by participants themselves formed the basis of cohort assignment. Cohort 3 donors counted as recovered after two negative PCRs, clearance, or resolved symptoms.

Sequencing was carried out using PBMCs or T cells enriched from blood (not recorded which). This sequence was found in a woman aged 18 to 35 who had recovered from COVID-19. V gene TRBV9 combines with J gene TRBJ1-4; tentatively, D is TRBD1 (5 bases). CDR3 residues: CASSVTVGQPNEKLFF. The CDR3 DNA sequence: TGTGCCAGCAGCGTAACGGTAGGACAACCTAATGAAAAACTGTTTTTT.